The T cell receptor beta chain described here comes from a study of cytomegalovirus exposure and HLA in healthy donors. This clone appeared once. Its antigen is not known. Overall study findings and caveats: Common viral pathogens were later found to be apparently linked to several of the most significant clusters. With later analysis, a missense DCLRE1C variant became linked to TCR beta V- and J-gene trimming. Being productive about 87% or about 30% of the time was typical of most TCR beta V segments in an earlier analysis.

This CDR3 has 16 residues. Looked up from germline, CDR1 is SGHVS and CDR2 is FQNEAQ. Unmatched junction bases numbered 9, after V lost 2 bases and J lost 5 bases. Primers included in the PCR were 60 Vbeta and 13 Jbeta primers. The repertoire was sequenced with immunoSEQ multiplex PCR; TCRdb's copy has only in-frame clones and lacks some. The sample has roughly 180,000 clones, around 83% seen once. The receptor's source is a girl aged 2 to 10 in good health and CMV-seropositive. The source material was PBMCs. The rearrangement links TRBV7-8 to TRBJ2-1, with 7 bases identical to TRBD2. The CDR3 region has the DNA TGTGCCAGCAGCTTATACCCGCGGGAGTTGAACAATGAGCAGTTCTTC. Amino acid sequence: CASSLYPRELNNEQFF.